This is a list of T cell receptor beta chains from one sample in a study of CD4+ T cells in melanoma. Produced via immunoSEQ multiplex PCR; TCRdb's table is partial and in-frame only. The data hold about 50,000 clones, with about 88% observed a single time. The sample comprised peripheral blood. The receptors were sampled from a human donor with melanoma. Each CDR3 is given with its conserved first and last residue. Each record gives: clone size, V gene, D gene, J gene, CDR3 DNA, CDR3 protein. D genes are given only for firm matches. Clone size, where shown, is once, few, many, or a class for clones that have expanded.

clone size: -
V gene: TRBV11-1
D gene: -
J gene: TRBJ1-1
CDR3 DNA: TGTGCCAGCAGCCCATATCGGGGGAACACTGAAGCTTTCTTT
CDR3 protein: CASSPYRGNTEAFF

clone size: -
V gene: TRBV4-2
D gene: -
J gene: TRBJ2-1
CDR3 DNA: TGTGCCAGCAGCCATGGGACGGACTACAATGAGCAGTTCTTC
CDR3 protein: CASSHGTDYNEQFF

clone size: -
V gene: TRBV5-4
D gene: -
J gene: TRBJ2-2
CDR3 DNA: TGTGCCAGCAGCTTGGGGGGCGTCACCGGGGAGCTGTTTTTT
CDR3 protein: CASSLGGVTGELFF

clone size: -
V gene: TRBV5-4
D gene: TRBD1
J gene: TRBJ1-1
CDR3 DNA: TGTGCCAGCAGCCCGGGACAGGCGTTTGAAGCTTTCTTT
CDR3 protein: CASSPGQAFEAFF

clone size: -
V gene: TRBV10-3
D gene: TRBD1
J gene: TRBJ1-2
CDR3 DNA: TGTGCCATCAGTGAGTCGGGGACAGCTTATTTTAACTATGGCTACACCTTC
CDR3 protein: CAISESGTAYFNYGYTF

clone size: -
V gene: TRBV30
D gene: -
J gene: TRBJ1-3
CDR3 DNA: TGTGCCTGGAGTAGGCGGGCGGGGGGGGACTCTGGAAACACCATATATTTT
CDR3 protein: CAWSRRAGGDSGNTIYF

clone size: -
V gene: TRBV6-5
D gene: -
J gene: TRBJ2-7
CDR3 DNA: TGTGCCAGCAGTTACCAGGAGAGCTCCTACGAGCAGTACTTC
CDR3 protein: CASSYQESSYEQYF

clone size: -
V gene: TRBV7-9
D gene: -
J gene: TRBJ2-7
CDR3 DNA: TGTGCCAGCAGCCCCACCGAGCGGACTTACGAGCAGTACTTC
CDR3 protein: CASSPTERTYEQYF

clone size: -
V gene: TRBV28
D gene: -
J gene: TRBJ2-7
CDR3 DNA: TGTGCCAGCAGTCCACAGGGCTACAGCTCCTACGAGCAGTACTTC
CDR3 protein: CASSPQGYSSYEQYF

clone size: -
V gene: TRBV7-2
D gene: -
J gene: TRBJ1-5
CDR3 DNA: TGTGCCAGCAGCACATGGGTCAATCAGCCCCAGCATTTT
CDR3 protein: CASSTWVNQPQHF

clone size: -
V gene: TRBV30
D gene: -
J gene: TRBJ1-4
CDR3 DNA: TGTGCCTGGGGACGGGGGGCCCGAACTAATGAAAAACTGTTTTTT
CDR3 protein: CAWGRGARTNEKLFF

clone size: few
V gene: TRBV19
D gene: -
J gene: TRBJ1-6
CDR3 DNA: TGTGCCAGTAGTATGCAGGCTTCACCCCTCCACTTT
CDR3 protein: CASSMQASPLHF

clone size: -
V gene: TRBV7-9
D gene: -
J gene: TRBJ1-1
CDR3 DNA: TGTGCCAGCAGTTCCCAGGGCGCGGATACTGAAGCTTTCTTT
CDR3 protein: CASSSQGADTEAFF

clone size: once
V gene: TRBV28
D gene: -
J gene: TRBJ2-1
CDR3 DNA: TGTGCCAGCAGTTTTACGGGTGAATCCTACAATGAGCAGTTCTTC
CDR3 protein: CASSFTGESYNEQFF

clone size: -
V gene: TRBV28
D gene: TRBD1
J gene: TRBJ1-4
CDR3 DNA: TGTGCCAGCAGTTCCCCGACAGGGGGCACTGAAAAACTGTTTTTT
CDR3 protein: CASSSPTGGTEKLFF

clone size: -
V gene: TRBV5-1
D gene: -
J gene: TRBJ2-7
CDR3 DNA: TGCGCCAGCAGCCTAACAGGCGAGGGCTACTACGAGCAGTACTTC
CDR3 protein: CASSLTGEGYYEQYF

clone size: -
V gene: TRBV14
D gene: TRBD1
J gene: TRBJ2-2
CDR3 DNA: TGTGCCAGCAGCCAGCCGGGACAGGGTATCGGGGAGCTGTTTTTT
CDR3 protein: CASSQPGQGIGELFF

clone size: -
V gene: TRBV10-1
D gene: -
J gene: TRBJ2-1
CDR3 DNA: TGCGCAGGGGGGCAGGAATCCTACAATGAGCAGTTCTTC
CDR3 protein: CAGGQESYNEQFF

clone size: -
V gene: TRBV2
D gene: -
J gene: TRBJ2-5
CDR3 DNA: TGTGCCAGCAGGGAAGACTCCTTCGGGGAGACCCAGTACTTC
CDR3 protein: CASREDSFGETQYF

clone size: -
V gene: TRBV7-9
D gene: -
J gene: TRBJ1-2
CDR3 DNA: TGTGCCAGCAGCTTAGTAGGGGATGACTATGGCTACACCTTC
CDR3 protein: CASSLVGDDYGYTF

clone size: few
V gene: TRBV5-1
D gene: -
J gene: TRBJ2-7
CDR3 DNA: TGCGCCAGCAGCCTTTCCGGAGTAGGCGAGCAGTACTTC
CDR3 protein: CASSLSGVGEQYF

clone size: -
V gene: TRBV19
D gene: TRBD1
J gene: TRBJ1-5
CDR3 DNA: TGTGCCAGTCGACAGGGGAGTCAGCCCCAGCATTTT
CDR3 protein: CASRQGSQPQHF

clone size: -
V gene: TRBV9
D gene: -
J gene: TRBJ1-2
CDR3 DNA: TGTGCCAGCAGTGGACTGCACGACTACACCTTC
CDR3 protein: CASSGLHDYTF

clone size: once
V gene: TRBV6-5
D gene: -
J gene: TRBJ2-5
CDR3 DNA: TGTGCCAGCAGTTCCGACCGGGCGGGGACCCAGTACTTC
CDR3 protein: CASSSDRAGTQYF

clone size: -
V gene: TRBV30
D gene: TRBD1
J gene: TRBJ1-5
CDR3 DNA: TGTGCCTGGTCAGGGGGCGGGGGCAATCAGCCCCAGCATTTT
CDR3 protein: CAWSGGGGNQPQHF

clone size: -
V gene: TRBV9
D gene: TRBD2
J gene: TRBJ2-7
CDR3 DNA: TGTGCCAGCAGCGTAGCTCCAGCGGGGAGCTACGAGCAGTACTTC
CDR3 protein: CASSVAPAGSYEQYF

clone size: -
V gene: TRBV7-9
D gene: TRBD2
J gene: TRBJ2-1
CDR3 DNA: TGTGCCAGCAGCCCACCGGGACTAGCGGAAAACAATGAGCAGTTCTTC
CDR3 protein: CASSPPGLAENNEQFF

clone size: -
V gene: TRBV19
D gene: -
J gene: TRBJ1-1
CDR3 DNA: TGTGCCAGTAGTGGGGCCGGGGGACCCTTCACTGAAGCTTTCTTT
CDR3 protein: CASSGAGGPFTEAFF

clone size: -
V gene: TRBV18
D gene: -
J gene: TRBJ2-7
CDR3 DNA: TGTGCCAGCTCCGGCTTTTCAAACTACGAGCAGTACTTC
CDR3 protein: CASSGFSNYEQYF

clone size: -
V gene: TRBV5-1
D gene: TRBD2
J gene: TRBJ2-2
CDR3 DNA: TGCGCCAGCAGCCCCGGATTAGCGGGGCTCACCGGGGAGCTGTTTTTT
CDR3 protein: CASSPGLAGLTGELFF

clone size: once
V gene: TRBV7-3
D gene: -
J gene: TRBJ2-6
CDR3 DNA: TGTGCCAGCAGCCCGGAGGGGGGACCCACCTCTGGGGCCAACGTCCTGACTTTC
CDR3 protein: CASSPEGGPTSGANVLTF

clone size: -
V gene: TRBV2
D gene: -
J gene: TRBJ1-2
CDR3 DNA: TGTGCCAGCAGTGACGCGCGGAATGGGGGCTACACCTTC
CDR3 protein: CASSDARNGGYTF

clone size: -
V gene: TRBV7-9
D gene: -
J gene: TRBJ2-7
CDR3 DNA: TGTGCCAGCAGCCCCCTCATCTACGAGCAGTACTTC
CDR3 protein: CASSPLIYEQYF

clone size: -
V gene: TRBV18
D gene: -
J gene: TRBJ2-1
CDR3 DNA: TGTGCCAGCTCACCAAACAGGGAGAATGAGCAGTTCTTC
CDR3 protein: CASSPNRENEQFF

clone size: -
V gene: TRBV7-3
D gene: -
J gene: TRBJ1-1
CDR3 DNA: TGTGCCAGCAGCTTCTCAGCGAACACTGAAGCTTTCTTT
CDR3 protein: CASSFSANTEAFF

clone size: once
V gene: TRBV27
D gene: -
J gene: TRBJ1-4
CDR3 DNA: TGTGCCAGCAGTTTACAGGGAGGAGCAACTAATGAAAAACTGTTTTTT
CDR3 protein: CASSLQGGATNEKLFF

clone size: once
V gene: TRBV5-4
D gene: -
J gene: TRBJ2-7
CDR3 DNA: TGTGCCAGCAGCTCCCCAAGCGGATCTTTCGAGCAGTACTTC
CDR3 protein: CASSSPSGSFEQYF

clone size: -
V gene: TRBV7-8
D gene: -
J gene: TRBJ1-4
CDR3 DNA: TGTGCCAGCAGGCCCGACGGGGAAAAACTGTTTTTT
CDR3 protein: CASRPDGEKLFF

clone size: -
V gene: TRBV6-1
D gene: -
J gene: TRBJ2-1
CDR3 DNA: TGTGCCAGCAGGACCACCGGGAGAAGGAATGAGCAGTTCTTC
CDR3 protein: CASRTTGRRNEQFF

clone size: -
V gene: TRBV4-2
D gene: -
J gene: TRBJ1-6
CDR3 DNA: TGTGCCAGCAGCCAAGATATGGGGTCTTATAATTCACCCCTCCACTTT
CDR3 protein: CASSQDMGSYNSPLHF

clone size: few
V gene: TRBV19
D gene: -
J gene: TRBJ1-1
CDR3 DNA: TGTGCCAGTAGGATTTCAGGATTGCGGACTGAAGCTTTCTTT
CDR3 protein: CASRISGLRTEAFF